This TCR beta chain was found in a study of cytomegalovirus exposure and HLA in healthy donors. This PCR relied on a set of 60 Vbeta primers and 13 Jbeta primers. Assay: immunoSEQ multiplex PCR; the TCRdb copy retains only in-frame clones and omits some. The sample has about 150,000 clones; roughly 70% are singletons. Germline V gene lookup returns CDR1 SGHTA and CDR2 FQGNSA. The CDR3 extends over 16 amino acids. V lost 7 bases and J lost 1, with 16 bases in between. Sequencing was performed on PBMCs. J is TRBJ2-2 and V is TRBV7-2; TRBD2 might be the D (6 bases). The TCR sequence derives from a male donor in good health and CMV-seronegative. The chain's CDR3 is CASIPRNSGNTGELFF. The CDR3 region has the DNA TGTGCCAGCATACCCCGCAATAGCGGGAACACCGGGGAGCTGTTTTTT.